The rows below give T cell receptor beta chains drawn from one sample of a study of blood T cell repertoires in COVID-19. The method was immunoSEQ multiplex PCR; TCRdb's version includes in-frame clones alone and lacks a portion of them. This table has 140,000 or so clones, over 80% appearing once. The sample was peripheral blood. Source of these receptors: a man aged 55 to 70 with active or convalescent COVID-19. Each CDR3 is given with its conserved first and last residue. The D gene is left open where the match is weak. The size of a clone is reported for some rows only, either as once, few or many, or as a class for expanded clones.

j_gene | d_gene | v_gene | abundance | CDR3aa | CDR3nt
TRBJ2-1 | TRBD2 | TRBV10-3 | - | CAIREREGLYNEQFF | TGTGCCATCAGAGAGCGGGAGGGCCTCTACAATGAGCAGTTCTTC
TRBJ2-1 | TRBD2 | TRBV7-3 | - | CASSATSGSHNEQFF | TGTGCCAGCAGCGCAACTAGCGGGAGTCACAATGAGCAGTTCTTC
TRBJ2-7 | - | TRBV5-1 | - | CASSLDLYEQYF | TGCGCCAGCAGCTTGGATCTCTACGAGCAGTACTTC
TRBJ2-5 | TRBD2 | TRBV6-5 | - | CASSYSRGSGRETQYF | TGTGCCAGCAGTTACTCCCGCGGGAGTGGGAGGGAGACCCAGTACTTC
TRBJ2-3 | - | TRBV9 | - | CASSVSGRPDTQYF | TGTGCCAGCAGCGTTAGCGGTCGCCCTGATACGCAGTATTTT
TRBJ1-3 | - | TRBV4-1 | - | CASSQGQSRLSGNTIYF | TGCGCCAGCAGCCAGGGGCAGAGCCGTTTATCTGGAAACACCATATATTTT
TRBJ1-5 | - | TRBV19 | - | CASSIDPVTGYSNQPQHF | TGTGCCAGTAGTATAGATCCTGTGACAGGATATAGCAATCAGCCCCAGCATTTT
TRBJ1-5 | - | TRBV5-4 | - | CASSPDTSNQPQHF | TGTGCCAGCAGCCCGGACACGAGCAATCAGCCCCAGCATTTT
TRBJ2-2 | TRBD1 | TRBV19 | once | CASSIPGTGNTGELFF | TGTGCCAGTAGTATACCCGGGACAGGGAACACCGGGGAGCTGTTTTTT
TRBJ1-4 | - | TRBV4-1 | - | CASRPSETTNEKLFF | TGCGCCAGCAGACCCTCGGAGACAACTAATGAAAAACTGTTTTTT
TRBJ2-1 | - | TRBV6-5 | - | CASSRPLGGVHEQFF | TGTGCCAGCAGTCGCCCCCTAGGAGGGGTCCATGAGCAGTTCTTC
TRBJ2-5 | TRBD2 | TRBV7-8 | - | CASSPRTSGRALETQYF | TGTGCCAGCAGCCCAAGGACTAGCGGGAGGGCCTTAGAGACCCAGTACTTC
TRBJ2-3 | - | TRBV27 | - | CASSMGLFTDTQYF | TGTGCCAGCAGTATGGGGCTTTTCACAGATACGCAGTATTTT
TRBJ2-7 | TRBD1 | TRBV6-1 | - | CASSSPADRVHEQYF | TGTGCCAGCAGTTCCCCCGCGGACAGGGTCCACGAGCAGTACTTC